This TCR beta chain was identified during a study of immune evolution from preneoplasia to lung adenocarcinoma. Study-wide results and limits: Highest clonality occurred in KRAS-mutant, not EGFR-mutant or double wild-type, nodules.

Data came from immunoSEQ multiplex PCR; TCRdb stores just in-frame clones and leaves some out. This sample has around 7,200 clones, with 83% found just once. Germline assignment: CDR1 ENHRY and CDR2 SYGVKD. This CDR3 has 16 amino acids. Trimming removed 3 bases from V and 5 bases from J; junction bases left unmatched: 8. With respect to this clone: Its target is not known.

The specimen was FFPE minimally invasive lung adenocarcinoma tissue. The sequence derives from an older person with lung adenocarcinoma. The V call is TRBV10-3, the J call TRBJ1-5; 9 bases match TRBD1. The CDR3 coding sequence is TGTGCCATCAGTGATTCCCCGACAGGGGGGGATCAGCCCCAGCATTTT. Amino acid sequence: CAISDSPTGGDQPQHF.